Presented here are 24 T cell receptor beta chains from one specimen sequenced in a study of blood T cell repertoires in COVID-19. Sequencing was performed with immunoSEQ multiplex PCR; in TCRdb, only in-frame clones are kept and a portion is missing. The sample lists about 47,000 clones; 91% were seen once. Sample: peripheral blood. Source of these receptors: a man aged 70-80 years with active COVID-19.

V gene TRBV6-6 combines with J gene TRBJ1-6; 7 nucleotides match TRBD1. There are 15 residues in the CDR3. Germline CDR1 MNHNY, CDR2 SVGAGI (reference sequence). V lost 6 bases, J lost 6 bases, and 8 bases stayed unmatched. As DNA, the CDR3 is TGTGCCAGCAGGACTACAGGGGATGGTAATTCACCCCTCCACTTT. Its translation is CASRTTGDGNSPLHF.

The CDR3 region is CASSQVWGGTAEAFF. The CDR3 nucleotides read TGTGCCAGCAGCCAAGTCTGGGGGGGGACCGCTGAAGCTTTCTTT. The rearrangement links TRBV14 to TRBJ1-1; TRBD1 might be the D (5 bases). This CDR3 is 15 amino acids long. From germline, CDR1 is SGHDN and CDR2 FVKESK. Between the trimmed V and J ends, which lost 1 base and 6 bases, there was a span of 15 bases.

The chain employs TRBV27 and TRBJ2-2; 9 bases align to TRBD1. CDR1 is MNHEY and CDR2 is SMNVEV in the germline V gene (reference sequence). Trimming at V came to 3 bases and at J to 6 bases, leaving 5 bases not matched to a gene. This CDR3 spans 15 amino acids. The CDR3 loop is CASSFGTGTAGELFF. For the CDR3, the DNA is TGTGCCAGCAGTTTTGGGACAGGGACGGCCGGGGAGCTGTTTTTT.

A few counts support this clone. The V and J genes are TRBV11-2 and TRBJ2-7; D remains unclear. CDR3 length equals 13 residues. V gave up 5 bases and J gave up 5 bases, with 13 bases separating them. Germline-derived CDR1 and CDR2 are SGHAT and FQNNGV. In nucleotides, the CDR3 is TGTGCCAGCAGCGCGTCGGTGGTCCACGAGCAGTACTTC. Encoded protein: CASSASVVHEQYF.

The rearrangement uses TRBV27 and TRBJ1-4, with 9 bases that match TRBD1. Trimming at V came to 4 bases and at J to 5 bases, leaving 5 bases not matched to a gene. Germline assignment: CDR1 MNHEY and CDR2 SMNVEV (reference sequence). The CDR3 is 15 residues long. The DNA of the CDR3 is TGTGCCAGCAGTTCACTGGGGACAGGGAATGAAAAACTGTTTTTT. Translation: CASSSLGTGNEKLFF.

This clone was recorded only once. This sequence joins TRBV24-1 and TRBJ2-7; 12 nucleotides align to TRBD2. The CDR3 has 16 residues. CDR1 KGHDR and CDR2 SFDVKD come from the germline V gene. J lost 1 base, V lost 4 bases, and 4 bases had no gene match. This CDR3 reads CATSDLTSGGSYEQYF. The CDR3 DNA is TGTGCCACCAGTGACCTGACTAGCGGGGGTTCCTACGAGCAGTACTTC.

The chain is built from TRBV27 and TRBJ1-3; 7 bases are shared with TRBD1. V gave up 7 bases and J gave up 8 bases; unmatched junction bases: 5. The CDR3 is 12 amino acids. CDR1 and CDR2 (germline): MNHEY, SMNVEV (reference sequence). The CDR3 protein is CASNGQADTIYF. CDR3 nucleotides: TGTGCCAGCAACGGACAGGCCGACACCATATATTTT.

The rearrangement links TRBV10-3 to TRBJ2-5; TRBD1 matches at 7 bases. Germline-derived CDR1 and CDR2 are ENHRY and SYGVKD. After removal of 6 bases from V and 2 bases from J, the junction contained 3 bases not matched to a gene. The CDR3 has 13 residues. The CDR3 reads CAIRGTAQETQYF. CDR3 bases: TGTGCCATCAGAGGGACAGCTCAAGAGACCCAGTACTTC.

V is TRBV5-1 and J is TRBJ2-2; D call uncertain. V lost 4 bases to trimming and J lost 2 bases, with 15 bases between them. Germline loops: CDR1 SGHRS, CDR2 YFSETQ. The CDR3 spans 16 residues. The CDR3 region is CASSMTWQANTGELFF. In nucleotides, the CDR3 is TGCGCCAGCAGCATGACATGGCAGGCAAACACCGGGGAGCTGTTTTTT.

DNA for the CDR3: TGTGCCAGCAGCTTGTTGGGACTAGCGGGGGGACCGAACACCGGGGAGCTGTTTTTT. As protein: CASSLLGLAGGPNTGELFF. The chain links TRBV5-6 to TRBJ2-2; 15 nucleotides align to TRBD2. CDR3 length: 19 amino acids. CDR1 is SGHDT and CDR2 is YYEEEE in the germline V gene. Trimming cost V 1 base and J 0 bases; bases outside gene matches: 4.

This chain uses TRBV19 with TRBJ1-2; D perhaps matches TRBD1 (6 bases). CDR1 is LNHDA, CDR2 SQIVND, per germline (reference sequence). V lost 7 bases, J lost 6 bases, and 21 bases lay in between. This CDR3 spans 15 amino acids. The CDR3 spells CASTTSRGGDHGYTF. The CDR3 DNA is TGTGCCAGTACCACAAGTAGAGGGGGGGATCATGGCTACACCTTC.

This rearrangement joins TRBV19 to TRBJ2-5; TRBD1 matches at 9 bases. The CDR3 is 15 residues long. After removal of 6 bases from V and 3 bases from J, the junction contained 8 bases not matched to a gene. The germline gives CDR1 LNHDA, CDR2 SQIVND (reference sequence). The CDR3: CASSLYRGQEETQYF. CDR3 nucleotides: TGTGCCAGTAGCCTATACAGGGGGCAGGAAGAGACCCAGTACTTC.

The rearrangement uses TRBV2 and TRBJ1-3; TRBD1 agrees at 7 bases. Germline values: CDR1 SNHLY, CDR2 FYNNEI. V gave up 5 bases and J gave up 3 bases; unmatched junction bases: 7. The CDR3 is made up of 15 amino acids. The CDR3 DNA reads TGTGCCAGCAGTTCACAGGGGTTTGGTGGAAACACCATATATTTT. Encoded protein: CASSSQGFGGNTIYF.

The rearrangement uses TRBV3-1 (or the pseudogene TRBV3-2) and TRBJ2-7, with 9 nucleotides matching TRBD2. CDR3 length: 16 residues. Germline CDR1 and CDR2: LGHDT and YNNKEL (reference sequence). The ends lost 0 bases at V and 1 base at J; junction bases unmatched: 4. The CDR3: CASSQDNLAGSYEQYF. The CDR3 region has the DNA TGTGCCAGCAGCCAAGATAACCTAGCGGGATCCTACGAGCAGTACTTC.

CDR3 residues: CASSSGTSGGFRETQYF. Written as DNA, the CDR3 is TGTGCCAGCAGCTCGGGCACTAGCGGGGGGTTCAGAGAGACCCAGTACTTC. V and J are TRBV7-2 and TRBJ2-5; 12 bases map to TRBD2. The CDR3 contains 17 residues. The trim removed 4 bases at V and 4 bases at J, leaving 10 bases unmatched. The germline gives CDR1 SGHTA, CDR2 FQGNSA.

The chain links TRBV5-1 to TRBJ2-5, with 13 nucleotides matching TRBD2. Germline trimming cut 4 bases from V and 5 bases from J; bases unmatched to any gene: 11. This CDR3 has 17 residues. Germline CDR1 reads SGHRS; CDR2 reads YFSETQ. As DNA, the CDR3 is TGCGCCAGCAGCATGACCGGGACTAGCGGGGTTAGCGAGACCCAGTACTTC. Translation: CASSMTGTSGVSETQYF.

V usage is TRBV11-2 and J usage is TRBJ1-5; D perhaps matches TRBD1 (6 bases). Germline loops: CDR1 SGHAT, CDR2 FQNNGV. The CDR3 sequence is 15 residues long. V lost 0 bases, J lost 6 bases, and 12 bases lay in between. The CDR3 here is CASSLEGGGGQPQHF. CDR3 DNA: TGTGCCAGCAGCTTAGAGGGGGGGGGCGGTCAGCCCCAGCATTTT.

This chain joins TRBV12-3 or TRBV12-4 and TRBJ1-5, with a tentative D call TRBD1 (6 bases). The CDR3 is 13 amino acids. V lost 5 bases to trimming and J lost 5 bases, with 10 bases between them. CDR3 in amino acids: CASSQTGYQPQHF. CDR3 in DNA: TGTGCCAGCAGTCAGACAGGTTATCAGCCCCAGCATTTT.

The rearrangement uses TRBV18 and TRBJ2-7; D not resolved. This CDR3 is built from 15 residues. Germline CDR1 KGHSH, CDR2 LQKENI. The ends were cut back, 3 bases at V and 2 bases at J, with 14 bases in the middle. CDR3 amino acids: CASSPRSRGPYEQYF. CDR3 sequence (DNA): TGTGCCAGCTCACCGAGGTCAAGAGGTCCCTACGAGCAGTACTTC.

This CDR3 reads CAWSVGAGDQPQHF. In DNA form, the CDR3 reads TGTGCCTGGAGTGTAGGGGCAGGGGATCAGCCCCAGCATTTT. The chain combines TRBV30 with TRBJ1-5, with D perhaps TRBD1 (6 bases). Germline assignment: CDR1 GTSNPN and CDR2 SVGIG (reference sequence). This CDR3 spans 14 amino acids. V was trimmed by 0 bases and J by 5 bases, leaving 11 bases between them.

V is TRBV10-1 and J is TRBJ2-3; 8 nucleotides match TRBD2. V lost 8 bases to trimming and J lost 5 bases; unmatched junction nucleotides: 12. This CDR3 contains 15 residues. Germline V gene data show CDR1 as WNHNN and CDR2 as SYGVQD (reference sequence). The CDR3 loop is CASSEGGGPKDTQYF. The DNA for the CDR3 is TGCGCCAGCTCCGAGGGCGGGGGGCCCAAAGATACGCAGTATTTT.

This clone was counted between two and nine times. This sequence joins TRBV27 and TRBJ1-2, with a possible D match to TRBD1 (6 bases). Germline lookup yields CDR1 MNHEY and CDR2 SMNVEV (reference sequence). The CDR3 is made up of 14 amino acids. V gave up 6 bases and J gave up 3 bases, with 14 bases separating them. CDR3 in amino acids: CASRPGGQDYGYTF. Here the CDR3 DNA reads TGTGCCAGCAGGCCCGGGGGGCAGGACTATGGCTACACCTTC.

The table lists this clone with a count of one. The CDR3 bases are TGCGCCAGCAGCTTGGCCTCTTCCGAAGAGACCCAGTACTTC. Translating gives CASSLASSEETQYF. This chain uses TRBV5-1 with TRBJ2-5, with D hard to call. Germline lookup yields CDR1 SGHRS and CDR2 YFSETQ. There are 14 residues in the CDR3. The V end was cut by 0 bases, the J end by 3 bases, with 9 bases between.

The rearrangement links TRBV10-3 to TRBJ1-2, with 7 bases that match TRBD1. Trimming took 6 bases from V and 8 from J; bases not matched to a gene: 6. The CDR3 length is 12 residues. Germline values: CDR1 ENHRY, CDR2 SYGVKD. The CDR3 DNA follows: TGTGCCATCAGAGATGACAGGGACGGCTACACCTTC. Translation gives CAIRDDRDGYTF.